The T cell receptor beta chain described here comes from a study of pediatric ulcerative colitis. Whole-study findings and limits: Compared with controls, ulcerative colitis showed greater blood-rectum clone sharing.

One to two pinch biopsies were taken from the rectum during colonoscopy. Sequencing was performed with immunoSEQ multiplex PCR; in TCRdb, only in-frame clones are kept and a portion is missing. Here the sample spans over 45,000 clones, over 70% being singletons. Only one count was recorded for this clone. Its antigen is not known. This CDR3 has 13 residues. Germline V gene lookup returns CDR1 SGHNT and CDR2 YYREEE (reference sequence). Trimming took off 3 bases at V and 3 bases at J, with 7 bases between the two ends. Sequencing used gut tissue. The sequence derives from a girl between 5 and 17 years old with moderate ulcerative colitis. The chain carries TRBV5-4 and TRBJ1-3, with unresolved D. CDR3 DNA: TGTGCCAGCAGCTCCTCGGTTGGAAACACCATATATTTT. Translated, it gives CASSSSVGNTIYF.